These T cell receptor beta chains were read from a single sample in a study of blood T cell repertoires in COVID-19. Measured with immunoSEQ multiplex PCR; TCRdb has only the in-frame clones, and not every one. The table records some 130,000 clones, about 89% of them present only once. The material sequenced was peripheral blood. The source is a woman between 65 and 79 years old with COVID-19, enrolled during active disease. CDR3s leave out the opening cysteine and the closing phenylalanine or tryptophan. The size field is filled for only some rows; it gives once, few, many or a size class.

j_gene: TRBJ1-1
abundance: .
v_gene: TRBV11-3
CDR3aa: ASSRGEVDTEAF

j_gene: TRBJ1-5
abundance: .
v_gene: TRBV2
CDR3aa: ASSEGLPGGNQPQH

j_gene: TRBJ2-2
abundance: .
v_gene: TRBV7-2
CDR3aa: ASSPEASGDYTGELF

j_gene: TRBJ1-6
abundance: .
v_gene: TRBV4-1
CDR3aa: ASSRSGQVDSPLH

j_gene: TRBJ2-2
abundance: .
v_gene: TRBV7-8
CDR3aa: ASSSDRAGELF

j_gene: TRBJ1-5
abundance: once
v_gene: TRBV19
CDR3aa: ASSYNSPQPQH

j_gene: TRBJ2-1
abundance: once
v_gene: TRBV9
CDR3aa: ASSVHGTTEQF

j_gene: TRBJ2-5
abundance: .
v_gene: TRBV9
CDR3aa: ASSLSPGEETQY

j_gene: TRBJ2-3
abundance: .
v_gene: TRBV2
CDR3aa: ASSERGGLADTQY

j_gene: TRBJ2-3
abundance: .
v_gene: TRBV5-1
CDR3aa: ASSPRERGGADTQY

j_gene: TRBJ2-3
abundance: .
v_gene: TRBV9
CDR3aa: ASSVEVAGRRGTQY

j_gene: TRBJ2-4
abundance: few
v_gene: TRBV28
CDR3aa: ASSPDSALYAKNIQY

j_gene: TRBJ2-5
abundance: .
v_gene: TRBV14
CDR3aa: ASSHSRETQY

j_gene: TRBJ2-3
abundance: .
v_gene: TRBV5-1
CDR3aa: ASSPGLAGEDTQY

j_gene: TRBJ1-2
abundance: .
v_gene: TRBV3-1/TRBV3-2
CDR3aa: ASSQGATWTGGNYGYT

j_gene: TRBJ1-1
abundance: .
v_gene: TRBV5-1
CDR3aa: ASSLDFQKAF

j_gene: TRBJ1-1
abundance: once
v_gene: TRBV5-1
CDR3aa: ASSWVQSMNTEAF

j_gene: TRBJ1-2
abundance: .
v_gene: TRBV30
CDR3aa: AWSLDRAYGYT

j_gene: TRBJ1-3
abundance: .
v_gene: TRBV6-1
CDR3aa: ASSEPGVLRNTIY

j_gene: TRBJ2-7
abundance: once
v_gene: TRBV28
CDR3aa: ASIEAGQGSYEQY

j_gene: TRBJ2-3
abundance: .
v_gene: TRBV4-2
CDR3aa: ASSPRGSMAGSADTQY

j_gene: TRBJ2-5
abundance: .
v_gene: TRBV5-1
CDR3aa: ASSLVPTSQETQY

j_gene: TRBJ1-4
abundance: once
v_gene: TRBV5-1
CDR3aa: ASSYYREGKGEKLF

j_gene: TRBJ1-2
abundance: .
v_gene: TRBV19
CDR3aa: ASGRQGDDGYT

j_gene: TRBJ2-1
abundance: .
v_gene: TRBV7-2
CDR3aa: ASSLGGRNNEQF

j_gene: TRBJ2-3
abundance: once
v_gene: TRBV3-1/TRBV3-2
CDR3aa: ASSQGVLAGVGDTQY

j_gene: TRBJ1-5
abundance: .
v_gene: TRBV30
CDR3aa: AWSSGQGNNQPQH

j_gene: TRBJ2-1
abundance: .
v_gene: TRBV2
CDR3aa: ATSPGTGYNEQF

j_gene: TRBJ2-5
abundance: .
v_gene: TRBV5-4
CDR3aa: ASSRGTSGGEETQY

j_gene: TRBJ2-7
abundance: .
v_gene: TRBV5-1
CDR3aa: ASSARRDRGSLQY

j_gene: TRBJ2-7
abundance: few
v_gene: TRBV7-2
CDR3aa: ASSPRRTPAYYEQY

j_gene: TRBJ1-3
abundance: .
v_gene: TRBV7-8
CDR3aa: ASSRLTGGPSGNTIY

j_gene: TRBJ2-2
abundance: .
v_gene: TRBV7-2
CDR3aa: ASSSMNTGELF

j_gene: TRBJ2-2
abundance: .
v_gene: TRBV3-1/TRBV3-2
CDR3aa: ASNPSTGQGHIGELF

j_gene: TRBJ2-3
abundance: .
v_gene: TRBV3-1/TRBV3-2
CDR3aa: ASSRGHLGTDTQY

j_gene: TRBJ1-3
abundance: .
v_gene: TRBV7-9
CDR3aa: ASTSVSGNTIY

j_gene: TRBJ1-1
abundance: few
v_gene: TRBV28
CDR3aa: ASTINTEAF

j_gene: TRBJ2-7
abundance: .
v_gene: TRBV25-1
CDR3aa: ASKTGTGPYEQY

j_gene: TRBJ2-3
abundance: once
v_gene: TRBV6-2/TRBV6-3
CDR3aa: ASSYEPGQAQYTDTQY

j_gene: TRBJ1-5
abundance: .
v_gene: TRBV10-2
CDR3aa: ASSETRQVDQPQH

j_gene: TRBJ1-2
abundance: .
v_gene: TRBV28
CDR3aa: ASSLSGRGAGGYT

j_gene: TRBJ2-3
abundance: .
v_gene: TRBV9
CDR3aa: ASEVGAGSTDTQY

j_gene: TRBJ2-7
abundance: .
v_gene: TRBV27
CDR3aa: ASSLEGTRYEQY

j_gene: TRBJ1-1
abundance: .
v_gene: TRBV18
CDR3aa: ASSPQATAVEAF

j_gene: TRBJ1-1
abundance: once
v_gene: TRBV18
CDR3aa: ASSLSGRNTEAF

j_gene: TRBJ2-1
abundance: .
v_gene: TRBV7-8
CDR3aa: ASSDRTGVYNEQF

j_gene: TRBJ2-3
abundance: .
v_gene: TRBV10-3
CDR3aa: AISDGAGGTDTQY

j_gene: TRBJ1-1
abundance: .
v_gene: TRBV18
CDR3aa: ASSPRHTEAF

j_gene: TRBJ1-5
abundance: .
v_gene: TRBV6-2/TRBV6-3
CDR3aa: ASSYGSGSGGNQPQH

j_gene: TRBJ2-1
abundance: .
v_gene: TRBV5-4
CDR3aa: ASSFKWSGGSSYNEQF

j_gene: TRBJ2-1
abundance: .
v_gene: TRBV5-8
CDR3aa: ASSHPFGQKTYNEQF

j_gene: TRBJ2-7
abundance: .
v_gene: TRBV9
CDR3aa: ASSVGQGVEQY

j_gene: TRBJ1-2
abundance: .
v_gene: TRBV2
CDR3aa: ASSEFKLQGLRSNYGYT

j_gene: TRBJ2-1
abundance: .
v_gene: TRBV7-3
CDR3aa: ASSRDFDNEQF

j_gene: TRBJ1-1
abundance: once
v_gene: TRBV15
CDR3aa: ATSSTGVTEAF

j_gene: TRBJ1-2
abundance: many
v_gene: TRBV7-9
CDR3aa: ASSLGAGNGYT

j_gene: TRBJ1-2
abundance: .
v_gene: TRBV7-9
CDR3aa: ASSSSGTGGYGYT